Listed here are 13 T cell receptor beta chains from one sample, sequenced in a study of CD8 T cells in Susac syndrome. It was with random hexamers that roughly 0.45 to 1 ug RNA was reverse transcribed. TCRdb reprocessed the immunoSEQ multiplex PCR reads via MiXCR and lists one record per CDR3 protein. The sample includes some 180,000 distinct CDR3 sequences, around 93% seen only once; the top ten take 0.1%. The sample was CD4+ T cells from PBMCs. The receptors here all came from a human donor in good health.

The rearrangement uses TRBV3-1 and TRBJ1-6; TRBD1 might be the D (5 bases). CDR3 size: 16 residues. The V end lost 1 base, the J end lost 4 bases, and 11 bases lay between the germline ends. Germline V gene sequence: CDR1 LGHDT, CDR2 YNNKEL (reference sequence). CDR3 nucleotide sequence: TGTGCCAGCAGCCAAGGGAGGGGCGCGTATAATTCACCCCTCCACTTT. Its protein product is CASSQGRGAYNSPLHF.

The chain combines TRBV20-1 with TRBJ2-7; 8 bases match TRBD1. CDR1 is DFQATT and CDR2 is SNEGSKA in the germline V gene (reference sequence). The length of the CDR3 is 14 residues. Losses at the gene ends were 3 bases for V and 2 bases for J; bases not matched to a gene: 6. The CDR3 sequence is CSARRQGPAYEQYV. Here the CDR3 DNA reads TGCAGTGCTAGGAGACAGGGGCCCGCCTACGAGCAGTACGTC.

The CDR3 DNA follows: TGTGCCAGCAGCTCCCCGCCCGGGGCCAACGTCCTGACTTTC. This gives the protein CASSSPPGANVLTF. V and J are TRBV7-9 and TRBJ2-6; D call uncertain. The CDR3 spans 14 residues. Germline loops: CDR1 SEHNR, CDR2 FQNEAQ (reference sequence). V was clipped by 4 bases and J by 4 bases, with 8 bases between them.

The chain employs TRBV5-1 and TRBJ1-3; TRBD1 agrees at 9 bases. The CDR3 length is 15 residues. V lost 4 bases, J lost 4 bases, and 6 bases stayed unmatched. Germline values: CDR1 SGHRS, CDR2 YFSETQ. The CDR3 DNA sequence: TGCGCCAGCAGCAAGGGACAGGGAAGCGGAAACACCATATATTTT. It codes for CASSKGQGSGNTIYF.

V gene TRBV4-1 combines with J gene TRBJ1-5; D is undetermined. The CDR3 sequence is 15 residues long. Trimming pared 4 bases from V and 0 bases from J, leaving 10 bases between. CDR1 is MGHRA and CDR2 is YSYEKL in the germline V gene. DNA for the CDR3: TGCGCCAGCAGCCCAATCTGGGCTAGCAATCAGCCCCAGCATTTT. It codes for CASSPIWASNQPQHF.

The V gene is TRBV28, the J gene TRBJ2-1, with a possible D match to TRBD2 (5 bases). Germline-derived CDR1 and CDR2 are MDHEN and SYDVKM. V was cut by 7 bases and J by 9 bases, with 22 bases left in between. CDR3 length equals 15 residues. The CDR3: CASTNTRGLLGEQFF. The CDR3 DNA is TGTGCCAGCACCAATACCCGGGGTTTGTTGGGTGAGCAGTTCTTC. Complete variable domain (other parts from reference TRBV28 and TRBJ2-1): DVKVTQSSRYLVKRTGEKVFLECVQDMDHENMFWYRQDPGLGLRLIYFSYDVKMKEKGDIPEGYSVSREKKERFSLILESASTNQTSMYLCASTNTRGLLGEQFFGPGTRLTVL.

The chain combines TRBV12-3 or TRBV12-4 with TRBJ2-7; 8 bases map to TRBD1. The CDR3 loop spans 14 amino acids. J gave up 5 bases and V 3 bases, and 6 bases lay outside the gene matches. The DNA of the CDR3 is TGTGCCAGCAGTTTGGCAGGGGGCATGGACGAGCAGTACTTC. Amino acids: CASSLAGGMDEQYF.

The chain combines TRBV5-6 with TRBJ2-5; TRBD1 might be the D (6 bases). The CDR3 covers 16 residues. Looked up from germline, CDR1 is SGHDT and CDR2 is YYEEEE. V lost 4 bases to trimming and J lost 2 bases, with 18 bases between them. CDR3 bases: TGTGCCAGCAGCGTCCGGGTTACAGGGTTGCAAGAGACCCAGTACTTC. Translating gives CASSVRVTGLQETQYF.

J is TRBJ1-1 and V is TRBV6-6; TRBD1 is a possible D gene (5 bases). CDR3 length: 15 residues. The germline V and J ends were trimmed by 5 bases and 0 bases, with 13 bases remaining between them. Germline V gene data show CDR1 as MNHNY and CDR2 as SVGAGI (reference sequence). The DNA for the CDR3 is TGTGCCAGCAGTCTCCCTCAGGGCATGAACACTGAAGCTTTCTTT. It specifies CASSLPQGMNTEAFF.

CDR3 sequence reads: CASSLDARTPYGYTF. The CDR3 DNA is TGTGCCAGCAGCTTAGATGCCAGAACCCCCTATGGCTACACCTTC. The chain links TRBV11-2 to TRBJ1-2; no reliable D call. The CDR3 contains 15 residues. The germline CDR1 and CDR2 sequences are SGHAT and FQNNGV. V was cut by 0 bases and J by 4 bases, with 12 bases left in between.

The V and J genes are TRBV4-2 and TRBJ2-1, with D possibly TRBD2 on 6 matching bases. Germline values: CDR1 LGHNA, CDR2 YNFKEQ. The CDR3 is made up of 14 amino acids. V shed 0 bases and J shed 7 bases, with 10 bases lying between them. The DNA for the CDR3 is TGTGCCAGCAGCCAAGACCCTGCGGGGAATGAGCAGTTCTTC. Protein product: CASSQDPAGNEQFF.

This chain links TRBV7-2 with TRBJ2-1, with TRBD2 as a possible D gene (6 bases). V was clipped by 1 base and J by 12 bases, with 19 bases between them. Germline V lookup: CDR1 SGHTA, CDR2 FQGNSA. The CDR3 has 15 residues. The CDR3 DNA reads TGTGCCAGCAGCTTAGTCCAGGGTGCCCCCGGGGGGCAGTTCTTC. Its protein is CASSLVQGAPGGQFF.

This clonotype occurred once. The chain recombines TRBV23-1 with TRBJ1-1; unclear D gene. TRBV23-1 is noted as an ORF with a role that remains uncertain. This CDR3 has 15 residues. Trimming took 3 bases from V and 3 from J, leaving 14 bases between them. Here the CDR3 reads CASSHGWRVDTEAFF. The CDR3 DNA sequence: TGCGCCAGCAGTCACGGCTGGAGGGTAGACACTGAAGCTTTCTTT.